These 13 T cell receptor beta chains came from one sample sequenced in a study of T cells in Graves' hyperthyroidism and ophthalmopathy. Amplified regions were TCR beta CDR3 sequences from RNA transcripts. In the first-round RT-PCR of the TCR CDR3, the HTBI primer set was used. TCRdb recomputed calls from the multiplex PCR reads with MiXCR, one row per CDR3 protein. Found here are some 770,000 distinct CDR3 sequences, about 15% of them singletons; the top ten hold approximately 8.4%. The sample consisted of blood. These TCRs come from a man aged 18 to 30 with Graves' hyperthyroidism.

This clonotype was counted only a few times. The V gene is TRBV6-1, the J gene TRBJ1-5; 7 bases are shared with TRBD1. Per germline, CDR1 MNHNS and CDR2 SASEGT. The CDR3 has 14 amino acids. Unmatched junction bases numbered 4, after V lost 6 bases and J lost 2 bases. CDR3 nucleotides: TGTGCCAGCAGAACCACAGGGGGCAATCAGCCCCAGCATTTT. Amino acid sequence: CASRTTGGNQPQHF.

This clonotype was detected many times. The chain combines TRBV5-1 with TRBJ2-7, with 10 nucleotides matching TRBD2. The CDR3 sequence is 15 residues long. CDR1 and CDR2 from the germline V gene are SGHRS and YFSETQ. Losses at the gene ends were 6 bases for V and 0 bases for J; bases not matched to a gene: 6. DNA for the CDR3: TGCGCCAGCACCCTAGCGGGAGTGAACTCCTACGAGCAGTACTTC. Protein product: CASTLAGVNSYEQYF.

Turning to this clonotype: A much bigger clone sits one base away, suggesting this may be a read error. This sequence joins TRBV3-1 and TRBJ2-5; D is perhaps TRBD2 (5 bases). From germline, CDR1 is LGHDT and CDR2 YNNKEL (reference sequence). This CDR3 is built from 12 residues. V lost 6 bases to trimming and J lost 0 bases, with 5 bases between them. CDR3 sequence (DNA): TGTGCCAGCAGGCGGGACCAAGAGACCCAGTACTTC. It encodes CASRRDQETQYF.

For the CDR3, the DNA is TGTGCCAGCAGCTTAGAAACTGGGGAGTGGAATCAGCCCCAGCATTTT. As protein: CASSLETGEWNQPQHF. V and J are TRBV11-2 and TRBJ1-5, with unresolved D. The CDR3 is made up of 16 amino acids. Trimming took off 0 bases at V and 4 bases at J, with 13 bases between the two ends. The germline gives CDR1 SGHAT, CDR2 FQNNGV.

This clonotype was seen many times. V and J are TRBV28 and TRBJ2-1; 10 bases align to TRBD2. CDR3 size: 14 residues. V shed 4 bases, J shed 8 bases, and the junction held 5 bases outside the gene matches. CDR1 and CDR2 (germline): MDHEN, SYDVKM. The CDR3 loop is CASSYTSGTDEQFF. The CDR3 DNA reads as TGTGCCAGCAGTTATACTAGCGGGACGGATGAGCAGTTCTTC.

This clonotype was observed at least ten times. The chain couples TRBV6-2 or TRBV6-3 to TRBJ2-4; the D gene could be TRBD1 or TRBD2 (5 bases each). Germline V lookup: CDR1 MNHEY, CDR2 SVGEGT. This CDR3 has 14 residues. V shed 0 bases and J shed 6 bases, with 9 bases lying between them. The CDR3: CASSYSIGGNIQYF. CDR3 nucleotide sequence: TGTGCCAGCAGTTACTCGATTGGGGGAAACATTCAGTACTTC.

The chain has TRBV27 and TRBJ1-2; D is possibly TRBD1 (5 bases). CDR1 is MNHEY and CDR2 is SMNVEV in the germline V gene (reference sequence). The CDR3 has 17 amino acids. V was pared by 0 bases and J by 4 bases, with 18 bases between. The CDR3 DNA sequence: TGTGCCAGCAGTTTATCGATCGTAGGTGCAGGGCTCTATGGCTACACCTTC. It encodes CASSLSIVGAGLYGYTF.

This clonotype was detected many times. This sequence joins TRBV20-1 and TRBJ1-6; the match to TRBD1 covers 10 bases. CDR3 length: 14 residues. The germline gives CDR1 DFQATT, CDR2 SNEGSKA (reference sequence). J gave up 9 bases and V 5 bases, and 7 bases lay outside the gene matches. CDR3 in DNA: TGCAGTGCTGAGACAGGGGGCTGGGGTTCACCCCTCCACTTT. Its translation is CSAETGGWGSPLHF.

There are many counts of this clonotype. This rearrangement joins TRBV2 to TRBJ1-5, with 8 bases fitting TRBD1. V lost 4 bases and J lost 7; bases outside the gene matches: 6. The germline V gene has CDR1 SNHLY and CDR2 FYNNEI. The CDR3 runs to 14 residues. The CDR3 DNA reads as TGTGCCAGCAGTGCAGGGGGCGAAATCCAGCCCCAGCATTTT. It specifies CASSAGGEIQPQHF.

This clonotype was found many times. CDR3 protein: CASSFPGGEATEAFF. In DNA, the CDR3 is TGTGCCAGCAGCTTTCCAGGGGGCGAAGCCACTGAAGCTTTCTTT. V usage is TRBV5-6 and J usage is TRBJ1-1; 8 nucleotides agree with TRBD1. The CDR3 length is 15 residues. Unmatched junction bases numbered 7, after V lost 2 bases and J lost 4 bases. The V gene's germline CDR1 is SGHDT and CDR2 YYEEEE.

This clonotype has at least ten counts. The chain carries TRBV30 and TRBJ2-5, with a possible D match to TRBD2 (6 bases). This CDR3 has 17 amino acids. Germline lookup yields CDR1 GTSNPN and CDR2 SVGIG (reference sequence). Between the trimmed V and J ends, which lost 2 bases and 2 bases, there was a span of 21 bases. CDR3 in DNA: TGTGCCTGGAGTAGATCAGTGGCGTCACGGGGGCAAGAGACCCAGTACTTC. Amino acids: CAWSRSVASRGQETQYF.

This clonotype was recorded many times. CDR3 nucleotides: TGTGCCAGCGGCAGGGTGAGGGGGGCCAACGTCCTGACTTTC. Its protein is CASGRVRGANVLTF. J is TRBJ2-6 and V is TRBV2, with D perhaps matching TRBD1 (5 bases). V lost 8 bases to trimming and J lost 4 bases, with 12 bases between them. The CDR3 is 14 amino acids. Germline CDR1 and CDR2: SNHLY and FYNNEI.

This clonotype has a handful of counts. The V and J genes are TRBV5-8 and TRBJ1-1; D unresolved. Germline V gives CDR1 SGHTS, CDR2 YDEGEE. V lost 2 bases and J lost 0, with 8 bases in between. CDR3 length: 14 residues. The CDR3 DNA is TGTGCCAGCAGCTTCGATGGTTTGAACACTGAAGCTTTCTTT. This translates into CASSFDGLNTEAFF.